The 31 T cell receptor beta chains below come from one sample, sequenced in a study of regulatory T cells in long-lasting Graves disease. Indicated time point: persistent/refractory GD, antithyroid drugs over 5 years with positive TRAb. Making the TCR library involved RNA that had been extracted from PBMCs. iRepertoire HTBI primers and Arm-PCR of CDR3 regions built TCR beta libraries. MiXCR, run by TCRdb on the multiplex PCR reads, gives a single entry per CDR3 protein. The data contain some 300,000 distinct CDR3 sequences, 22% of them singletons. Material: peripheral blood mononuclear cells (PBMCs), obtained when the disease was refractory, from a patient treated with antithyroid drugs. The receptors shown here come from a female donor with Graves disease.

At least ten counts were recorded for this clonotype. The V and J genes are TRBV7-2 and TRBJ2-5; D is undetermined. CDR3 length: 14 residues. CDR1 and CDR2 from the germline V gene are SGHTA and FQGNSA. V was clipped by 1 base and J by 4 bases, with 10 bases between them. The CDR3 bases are TGTGCCAGCAGCTTAGGTTTTAGTCTAGAGACCCAGTACTTC. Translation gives CASSLGFSLETQYF.

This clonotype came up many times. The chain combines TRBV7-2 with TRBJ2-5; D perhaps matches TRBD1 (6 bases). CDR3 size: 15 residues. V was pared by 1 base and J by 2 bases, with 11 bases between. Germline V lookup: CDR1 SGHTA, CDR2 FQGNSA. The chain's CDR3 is CASSLGGRGQETQYF. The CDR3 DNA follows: TGTGCCAGCAGCTTAGGTGGCAGGGGTCAAGAGACCCAGTACTTC.

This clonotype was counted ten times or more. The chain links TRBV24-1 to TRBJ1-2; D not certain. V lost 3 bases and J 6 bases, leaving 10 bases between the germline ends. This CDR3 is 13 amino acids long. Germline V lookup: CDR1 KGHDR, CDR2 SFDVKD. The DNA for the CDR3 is TGTGCCACCAGTGATACTAGACAACATGGCTACACCTTC. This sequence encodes CATSDTRQHGYTF.

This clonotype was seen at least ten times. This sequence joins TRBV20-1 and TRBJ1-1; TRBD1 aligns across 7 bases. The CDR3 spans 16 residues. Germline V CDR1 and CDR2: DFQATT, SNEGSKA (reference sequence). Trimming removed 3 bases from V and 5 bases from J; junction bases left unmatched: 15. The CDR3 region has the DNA TGCAGTGCTAGTCCCCCGGGGACAGTACACGTTACTGAAGCTTTCTTT. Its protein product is CSASPPGTVHVTEAFF.

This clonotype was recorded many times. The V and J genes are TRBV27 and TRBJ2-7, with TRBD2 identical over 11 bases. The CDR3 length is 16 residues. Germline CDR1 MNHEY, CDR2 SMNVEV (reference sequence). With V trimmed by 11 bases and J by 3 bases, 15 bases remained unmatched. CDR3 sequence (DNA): TGTGCCCAAGGGCGGGTCCTAGCGGGAGGAAACTACGAGCAGTACTTC. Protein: CAQGRVLAGGNYEQYF.

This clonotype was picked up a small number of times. The CDR3, as DNA: TGTGCCAGCAGTTTGGATACCGGGACAGGGCTCGACGAGCAGTACTTC. Amino acid sequence: CASSLDTGTGLDEQYF. This chain uses TRBV28 with TRBJ2-7; 9 nucleotides align to TRBD1. The V gene's germline CDR1 is MDHEN and CDR2 SYDVKM. Losses at the gene ends were 3 bases for V and 5 bases for J; bases not matched to a gene: 11. The CDR3 runs 16 residues.

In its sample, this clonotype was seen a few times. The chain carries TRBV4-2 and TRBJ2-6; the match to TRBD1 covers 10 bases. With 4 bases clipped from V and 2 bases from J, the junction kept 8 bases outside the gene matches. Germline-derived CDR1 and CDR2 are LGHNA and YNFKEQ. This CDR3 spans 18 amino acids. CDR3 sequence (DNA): TGTGCCAGCAGCCCTCGGGACAGGGGAACCCCTGGGGCCAACGTCCTGACTTTC. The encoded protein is CASSPRDRGTPGANVLTF.

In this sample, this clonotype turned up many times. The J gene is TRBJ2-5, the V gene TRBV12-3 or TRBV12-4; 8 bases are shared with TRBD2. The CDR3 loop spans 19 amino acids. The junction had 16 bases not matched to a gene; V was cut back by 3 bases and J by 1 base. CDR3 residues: CASSLWGRAREGLQETQYF. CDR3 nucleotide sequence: TGTGCCAGCAGTTTGTGGGGTCGAGCTCGGGAGGGACTCCAAGAGACCCAGTACTTC.

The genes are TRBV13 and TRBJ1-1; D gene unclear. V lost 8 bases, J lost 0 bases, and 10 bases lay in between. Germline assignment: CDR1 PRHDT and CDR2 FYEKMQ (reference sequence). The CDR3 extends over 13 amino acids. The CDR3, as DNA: TGTGCCAGCGGCGGACGACTGAACACTGAAGCTTTCTTT. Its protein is CASGGRLNTEAFF.

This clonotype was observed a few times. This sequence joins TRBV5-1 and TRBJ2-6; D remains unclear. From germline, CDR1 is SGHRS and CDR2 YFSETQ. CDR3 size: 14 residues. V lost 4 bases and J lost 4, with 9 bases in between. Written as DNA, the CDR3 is TGCGCCAGCAGCCTCGCGGACGGGGCCAACGTCCTGACTTTC. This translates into CASSLADGANVLTF.

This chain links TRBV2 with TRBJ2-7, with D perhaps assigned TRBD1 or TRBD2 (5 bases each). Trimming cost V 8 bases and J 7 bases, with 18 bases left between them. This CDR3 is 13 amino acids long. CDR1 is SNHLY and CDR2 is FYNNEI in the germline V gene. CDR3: CASGLSPGREQYF. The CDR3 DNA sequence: TGTGCCAGCGGTTTATCCCCGGGGCGGGAGCAGTACTTC.

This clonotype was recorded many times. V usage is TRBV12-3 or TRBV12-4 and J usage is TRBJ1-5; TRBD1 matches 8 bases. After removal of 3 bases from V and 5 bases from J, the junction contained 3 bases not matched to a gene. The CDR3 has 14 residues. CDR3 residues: CASSLDRADQPQHF. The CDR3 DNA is TGTGCCAGCAGTTTGGACAGGGCAGATCAGCCCCAGCATTTT.

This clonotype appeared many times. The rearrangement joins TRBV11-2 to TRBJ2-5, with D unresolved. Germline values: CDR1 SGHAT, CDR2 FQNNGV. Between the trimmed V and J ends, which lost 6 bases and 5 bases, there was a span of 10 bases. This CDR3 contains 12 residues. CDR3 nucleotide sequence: TGTGCCAGCAGGAAGGATGGGGAGACCCAGTACTTC. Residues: CASRKDGETQYF.

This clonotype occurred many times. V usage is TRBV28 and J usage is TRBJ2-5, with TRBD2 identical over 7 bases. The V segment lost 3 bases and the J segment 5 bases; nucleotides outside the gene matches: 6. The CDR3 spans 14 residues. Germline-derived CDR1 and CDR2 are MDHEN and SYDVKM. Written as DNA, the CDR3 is TGTGCCAGCAGTTTCCTGACTAGCCGGGAGACCCAGTACTTC. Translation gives CASSFLTSRETQYF.

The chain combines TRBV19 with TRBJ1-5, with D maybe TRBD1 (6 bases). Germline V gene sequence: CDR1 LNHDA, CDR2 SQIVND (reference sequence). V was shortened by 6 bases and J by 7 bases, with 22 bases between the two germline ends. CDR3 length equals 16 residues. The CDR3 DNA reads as TGTGCCAGTAGGCCAAAACAGGGAGGAATCGGACAGCCCCAGCATTTT. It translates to CASRPKQGGIGQPQHF. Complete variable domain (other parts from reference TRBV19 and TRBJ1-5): DGGITQSPKYLFRKEGQNVTLSCEQNLNHDAMYWYRQDPGQGLRLIYYSQIVNDFQKGDIAEGYSVSREKKESFPLTVTSAQKNPTAFYLCASRPKQGGIGQPQHFGDGTRLSIL.

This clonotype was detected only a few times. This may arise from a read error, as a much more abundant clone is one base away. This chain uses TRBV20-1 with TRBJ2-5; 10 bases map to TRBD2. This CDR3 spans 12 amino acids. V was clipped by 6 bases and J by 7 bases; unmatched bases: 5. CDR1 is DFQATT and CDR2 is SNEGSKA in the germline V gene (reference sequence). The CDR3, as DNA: TGCAGTGCAGACAGCGGGAGGGGGACCCAGTACTTC. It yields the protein CSADSGRGTQYF.

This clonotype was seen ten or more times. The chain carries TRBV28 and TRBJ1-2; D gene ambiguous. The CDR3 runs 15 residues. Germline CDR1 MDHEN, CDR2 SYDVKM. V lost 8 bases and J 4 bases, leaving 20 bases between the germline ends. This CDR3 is CASLPIRTSFYGYTF. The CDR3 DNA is TGTGCCAGCCTCCCCATTCGGACCTCCTTCTATGGCTACACCTTC.

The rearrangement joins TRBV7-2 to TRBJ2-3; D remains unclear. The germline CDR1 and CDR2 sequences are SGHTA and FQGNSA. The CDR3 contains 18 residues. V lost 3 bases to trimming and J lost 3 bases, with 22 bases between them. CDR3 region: CASSFWARASLRTDTQYF. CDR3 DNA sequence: TGTGCCAGCAGCTTTTGGGCAAGGGCGTCCTTAAGAACAGATACGCAGTATTTT. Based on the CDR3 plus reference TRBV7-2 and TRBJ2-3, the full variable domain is GAGVSQSPSNKVTEKGKDVELRCDPISGHTALYWYRQSLGQGLEFLIYFQGNSAPDKSGLPSDRFSAERTGGSVSTLTIQRTQQEDSAVYLCASSFWARASLRTDTQYFGPGTRLTVL.

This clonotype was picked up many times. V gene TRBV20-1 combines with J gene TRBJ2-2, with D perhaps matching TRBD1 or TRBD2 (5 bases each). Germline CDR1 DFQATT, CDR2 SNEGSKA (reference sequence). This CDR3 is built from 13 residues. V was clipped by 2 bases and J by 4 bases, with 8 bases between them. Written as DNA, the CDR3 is TGCAGTGCTAGATGGGGGACCACCGGGGAGCTGTTTTTT. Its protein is CSARWGTTGELFF.

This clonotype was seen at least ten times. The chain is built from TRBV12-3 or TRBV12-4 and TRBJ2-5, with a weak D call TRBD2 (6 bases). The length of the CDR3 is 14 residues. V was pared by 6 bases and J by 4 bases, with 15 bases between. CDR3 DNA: TGTGCCAGCAGCCCCTGGAGTAGCGGAGAGACCCAGTACTTC. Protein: CASSPWSSGETQYF.

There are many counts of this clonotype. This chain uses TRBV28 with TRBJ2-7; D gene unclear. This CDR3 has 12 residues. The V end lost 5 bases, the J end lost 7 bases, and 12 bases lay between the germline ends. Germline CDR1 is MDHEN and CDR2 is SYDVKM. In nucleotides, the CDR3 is TGTGCCAGCAGTCGAGAAGCGCGGGAGCAGTACTTC. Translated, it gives CASSREAREQYF. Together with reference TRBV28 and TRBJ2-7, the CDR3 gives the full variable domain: DVKVTQSSRYLVKRTGEKVFLECVQDMDHENMFWYRQDPGLGLRLIYFSYDVKMKEKGDIPEGYSVSREKKERFSLILESASTNQTSMYLCASSREAREQYFGPGTRLTVT.

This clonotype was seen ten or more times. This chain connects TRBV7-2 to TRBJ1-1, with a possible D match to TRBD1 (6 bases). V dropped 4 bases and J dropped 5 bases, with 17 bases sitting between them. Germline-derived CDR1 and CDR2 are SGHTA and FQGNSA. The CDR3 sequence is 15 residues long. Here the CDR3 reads CASSSPGTKGTEAFF. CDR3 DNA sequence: TGTGCCAGCAGCTCTCCTGGGACAAAGGGTACTGAAGCTTTCTTT.

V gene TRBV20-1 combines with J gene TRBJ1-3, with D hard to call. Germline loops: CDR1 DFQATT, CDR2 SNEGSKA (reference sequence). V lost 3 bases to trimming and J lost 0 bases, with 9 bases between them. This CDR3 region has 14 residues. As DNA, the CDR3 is TGCAGTGCTAGCTCGGGGTACTCTGGAAACACCATATATTTT. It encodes CSASSGYSGNTIYF.

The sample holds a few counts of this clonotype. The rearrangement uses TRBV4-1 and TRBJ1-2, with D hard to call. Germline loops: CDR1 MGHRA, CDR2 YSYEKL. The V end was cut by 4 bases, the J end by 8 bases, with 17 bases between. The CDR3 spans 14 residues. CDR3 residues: CASSPVEQSEGYTF. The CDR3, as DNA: TGCGCCAGCAGCCCCGTAGAGCAGAGCGAGGGCTACACCTTC.

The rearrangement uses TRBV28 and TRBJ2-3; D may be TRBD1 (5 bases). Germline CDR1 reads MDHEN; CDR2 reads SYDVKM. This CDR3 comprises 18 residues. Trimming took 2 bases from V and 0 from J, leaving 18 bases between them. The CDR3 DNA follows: TGTGCCAGCAGTTTACCCCTAACAGGCTTGAGTAGCACAGATACGCAGTATTTT. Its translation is CASSLPLTGLSSTDTQYF.

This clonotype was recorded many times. The CDR3 DNA is TGTGCCTGGAGTGTCGGGGTACGGGAAAAACTGTTTTTT. Translating it yields CAWSVGVREKLFF. The chain carries TRBV30 and TRBJ1-4; D gene unclear. Germline CDR1 and CDR2: GTSNPN and SVGIG (reference sequence). This CDR3 has 13 residues. Trimming removed 0 bases from V and 8 bases from J, with 10 bases in between.

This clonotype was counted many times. This chain's CDR3 is CSARGAAETQYF. CDR3 DNA: TGCAGTGCTAGAGGAGCGGCGGAGACCCAGTACTTC. V gene TRBV20-1 combines with J gene TRBJ2-5; D might be TRBD2 (5 bases). The V gene's germline CDR1 is DFQATT and CDR2 SNEGSKA (reference sequence). CDR3 length: 12 amino acids. The V end lost 1 base, the J end lost 5 bases, and 8 bases lay between the germline ends.

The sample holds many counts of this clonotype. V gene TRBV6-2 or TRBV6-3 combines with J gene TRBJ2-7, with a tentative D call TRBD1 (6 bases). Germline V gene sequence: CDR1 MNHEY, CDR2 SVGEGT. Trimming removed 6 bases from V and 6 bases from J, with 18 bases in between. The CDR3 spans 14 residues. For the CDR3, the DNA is TGTGCCAGCAGACGGGACACCACTTTTTCCGAGCAGTACTTC. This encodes CASRRDTTFSEQYF.

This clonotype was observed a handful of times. Here the CDR3 DNA reads TGCAGTGCTAGAGATTTCCAGGGGTTTTCCAAAAACATTCAGTACTTC. This sequence encodes CSARDFQGFSKNIQYF. V and J are TRBV20-1 and TRBJ2-4, with D possibly TRBD1 on 6 matching bases. CDR1 DFQATT and CDR2 SNEGSKA come from the germline V gene (reference sequence). This CDR3 is 16 amino acids long. V was cut by 0 bases and J by 2 bases, with 14 bases left in between.

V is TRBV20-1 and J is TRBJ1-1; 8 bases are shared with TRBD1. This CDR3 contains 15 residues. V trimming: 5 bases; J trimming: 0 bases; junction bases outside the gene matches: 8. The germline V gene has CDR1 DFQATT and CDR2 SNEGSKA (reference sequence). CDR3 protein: CSAPRRDRLNTEAFF. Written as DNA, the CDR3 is TGCAGTGCTCCGAGGCGGGACAGGTTGAACACTGAAGCTTTCTTT.

CDR3 loop: CSARRGDQETQYF. The CDR3 region has the DNA TGCAGTGCTAGACGGGGGGATCAAGAGACCCAGTACTTC. The chain joins TRBV20-1 to TRBJ2-5, with 7 bases aligning to TRBD2. V was pared by 2 bases and J by 2 bases, with 2 bases of the junction left unmatched. Per germline, CDR1 DFQATT and CDR2 SNEGSKA (reference sequence). The CDR3 loop spans 13 amino acids.